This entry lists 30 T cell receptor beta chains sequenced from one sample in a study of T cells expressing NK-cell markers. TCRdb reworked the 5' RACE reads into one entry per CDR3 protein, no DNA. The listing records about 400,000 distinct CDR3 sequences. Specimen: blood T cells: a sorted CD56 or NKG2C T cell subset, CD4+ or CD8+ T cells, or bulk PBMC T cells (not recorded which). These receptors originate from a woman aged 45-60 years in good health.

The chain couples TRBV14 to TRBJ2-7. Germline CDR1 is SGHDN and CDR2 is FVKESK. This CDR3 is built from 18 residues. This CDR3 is CASSQSRSEPRMIYEQYF.

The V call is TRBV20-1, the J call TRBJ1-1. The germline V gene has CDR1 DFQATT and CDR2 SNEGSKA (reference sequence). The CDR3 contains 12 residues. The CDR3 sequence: CSAMDRNTEAFF.

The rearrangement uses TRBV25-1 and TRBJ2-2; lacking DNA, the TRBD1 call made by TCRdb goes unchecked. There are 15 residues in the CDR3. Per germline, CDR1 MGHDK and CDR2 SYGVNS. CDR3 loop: CASRRDGPNTGELFF.

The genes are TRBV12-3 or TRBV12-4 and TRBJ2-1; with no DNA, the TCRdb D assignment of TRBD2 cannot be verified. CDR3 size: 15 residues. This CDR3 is CASSFLVGGLNEQFF.

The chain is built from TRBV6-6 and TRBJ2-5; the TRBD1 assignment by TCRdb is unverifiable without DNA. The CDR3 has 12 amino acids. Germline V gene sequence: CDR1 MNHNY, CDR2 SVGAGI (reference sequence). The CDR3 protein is CASSLPTGGQYF.

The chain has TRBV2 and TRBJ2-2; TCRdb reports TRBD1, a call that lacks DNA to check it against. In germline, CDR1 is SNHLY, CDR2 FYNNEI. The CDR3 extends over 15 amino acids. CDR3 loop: CASTHRGTETGELFF.

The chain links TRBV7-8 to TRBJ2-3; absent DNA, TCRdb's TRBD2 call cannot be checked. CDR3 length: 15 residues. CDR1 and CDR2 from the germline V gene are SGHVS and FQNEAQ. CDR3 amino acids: CASSLGREPRDTQYF. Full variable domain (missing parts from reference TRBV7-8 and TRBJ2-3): GAGVSQSPRYKVAKRGQDVALRCDPISGHVSLFWYQQALGQGPEFLTYFQNEAQLDKSGLPSDRFFAERPEGSVSTLKIQRTQQEDSAVYLCASSLGREPRDTQYFGPGTRLTVL.

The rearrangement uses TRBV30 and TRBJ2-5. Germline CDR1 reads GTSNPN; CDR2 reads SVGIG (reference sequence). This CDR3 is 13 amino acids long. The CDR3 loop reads CAWNPNTGVTQYF.

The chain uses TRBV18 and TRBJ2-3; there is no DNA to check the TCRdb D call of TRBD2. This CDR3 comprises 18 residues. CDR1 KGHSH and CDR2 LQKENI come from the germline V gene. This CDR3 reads CASSPGPGLAGVTDTQYF. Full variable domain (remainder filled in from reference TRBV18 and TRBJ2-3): NAGVMQNPRHLVRRRGQEARLRCSPMKGHSHVYWYRQLPEEGLKFMVYLQKENIIDESGMPKERFSAEFPKEGPSILRIQQVVRGDSAAYFCASSPGPGLAGVTDTQYFGPGTRLTVL.

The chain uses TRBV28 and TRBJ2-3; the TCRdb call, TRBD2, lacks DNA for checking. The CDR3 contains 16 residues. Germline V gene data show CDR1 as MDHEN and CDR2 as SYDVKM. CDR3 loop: CASGDPSGRFSDTQYF.

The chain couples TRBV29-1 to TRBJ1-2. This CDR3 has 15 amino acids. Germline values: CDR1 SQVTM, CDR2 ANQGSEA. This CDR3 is CSVAPRFSTNYGYTF.

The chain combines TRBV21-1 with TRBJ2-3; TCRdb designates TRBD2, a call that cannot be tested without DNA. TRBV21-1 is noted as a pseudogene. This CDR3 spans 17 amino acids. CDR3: CASSNTGLAGVRDTQYF.

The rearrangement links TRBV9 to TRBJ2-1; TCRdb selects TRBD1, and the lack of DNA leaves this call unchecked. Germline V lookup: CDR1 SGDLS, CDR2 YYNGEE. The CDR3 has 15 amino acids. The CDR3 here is CASSAGAYTGNEQFF.

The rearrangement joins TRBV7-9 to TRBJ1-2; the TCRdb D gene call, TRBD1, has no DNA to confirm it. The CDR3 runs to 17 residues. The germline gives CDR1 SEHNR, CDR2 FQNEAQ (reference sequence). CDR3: CASSLGARDRDIYGYTF. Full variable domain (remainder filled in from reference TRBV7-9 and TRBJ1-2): DTGVSQNPRHKITKRGQNVTFRCDPISEHNRLYWYRQTLGQGPEFLTYFQNEAQLEKSRLLSDRFSAERPKGSFSTLEIQRTEQGDSAMYLCASSLGARDRDIYGYTFGSGTRLTVV.

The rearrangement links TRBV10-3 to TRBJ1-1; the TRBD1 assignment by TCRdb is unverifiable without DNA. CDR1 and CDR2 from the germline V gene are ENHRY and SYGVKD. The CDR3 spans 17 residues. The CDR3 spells CAISPGQGIGRNTEAFF.

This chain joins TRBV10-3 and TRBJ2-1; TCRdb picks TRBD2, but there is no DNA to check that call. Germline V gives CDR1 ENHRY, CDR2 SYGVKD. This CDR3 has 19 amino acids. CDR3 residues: CAISVGGERDTSLYNEQFF.

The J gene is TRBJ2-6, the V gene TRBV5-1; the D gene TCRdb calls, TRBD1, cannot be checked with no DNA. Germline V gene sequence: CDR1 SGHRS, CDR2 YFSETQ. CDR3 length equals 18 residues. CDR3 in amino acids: CASSYRTGGLTGANVLTF.

The CDR3 is CASSQAPTGTSGSMDTQYF. V gene TRBV4-1 combines with J gene TRBJ2-3; the D call from TCRdb, TRBD2, cannot be confirmed without DNA. CDR1 is MGHRA and CDR2 is YSYEKL in the germline V gene. The CDR3 length is 19 residues.

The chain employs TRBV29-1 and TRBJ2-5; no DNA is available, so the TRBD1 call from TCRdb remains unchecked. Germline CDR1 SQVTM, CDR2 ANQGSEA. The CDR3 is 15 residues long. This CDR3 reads CSVEVRGVGGETQYF.

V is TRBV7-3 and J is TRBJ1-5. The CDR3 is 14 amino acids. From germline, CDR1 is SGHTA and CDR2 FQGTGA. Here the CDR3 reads CASSLWVCNQPQHF.

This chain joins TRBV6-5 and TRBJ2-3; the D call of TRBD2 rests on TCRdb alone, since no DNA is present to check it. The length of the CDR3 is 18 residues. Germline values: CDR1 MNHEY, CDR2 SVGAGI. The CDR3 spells CASSYTRLAGGGTDTQYF.

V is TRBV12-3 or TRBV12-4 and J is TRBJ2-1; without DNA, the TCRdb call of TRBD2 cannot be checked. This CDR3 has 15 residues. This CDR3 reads CASSWAGLASNEQFF.

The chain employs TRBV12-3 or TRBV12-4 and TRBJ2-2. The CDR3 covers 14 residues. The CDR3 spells CASSFGWYAGELFF.

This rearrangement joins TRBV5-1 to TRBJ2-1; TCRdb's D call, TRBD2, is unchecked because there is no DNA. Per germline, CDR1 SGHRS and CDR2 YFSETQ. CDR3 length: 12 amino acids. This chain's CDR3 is CASSLAGLGQFF.

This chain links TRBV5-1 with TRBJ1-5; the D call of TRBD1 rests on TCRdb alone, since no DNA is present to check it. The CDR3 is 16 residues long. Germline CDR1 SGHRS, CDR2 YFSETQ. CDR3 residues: CASSLGQGGSNQPQHF. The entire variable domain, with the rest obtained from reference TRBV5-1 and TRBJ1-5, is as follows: KAGVTQTPRYLIKTRGQQVTLSCSPISGHRSVSWYQQTPGQGLQFLFEYFSETQRNKGNFPGRFSGRQFSNSRSEMNVSTLELGDSALYLCASSLGQGGSNQPQHFGDGTRLSIL.

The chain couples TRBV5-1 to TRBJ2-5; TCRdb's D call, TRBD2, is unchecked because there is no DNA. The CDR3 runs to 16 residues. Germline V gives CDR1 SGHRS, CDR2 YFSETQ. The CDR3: CASSSGLAGLQETQYF.

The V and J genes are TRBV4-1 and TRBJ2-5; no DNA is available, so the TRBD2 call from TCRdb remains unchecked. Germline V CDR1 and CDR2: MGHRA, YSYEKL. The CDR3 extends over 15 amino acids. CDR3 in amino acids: CASSQVGLTRETQYF.

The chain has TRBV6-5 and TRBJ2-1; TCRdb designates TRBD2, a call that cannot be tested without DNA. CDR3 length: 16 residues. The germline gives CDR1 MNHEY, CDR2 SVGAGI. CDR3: CASSRSGLAGHNEQFF.

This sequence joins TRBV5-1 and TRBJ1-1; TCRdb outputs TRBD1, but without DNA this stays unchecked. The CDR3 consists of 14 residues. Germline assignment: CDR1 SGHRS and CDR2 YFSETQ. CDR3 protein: CASSLAPGNTEAFF.

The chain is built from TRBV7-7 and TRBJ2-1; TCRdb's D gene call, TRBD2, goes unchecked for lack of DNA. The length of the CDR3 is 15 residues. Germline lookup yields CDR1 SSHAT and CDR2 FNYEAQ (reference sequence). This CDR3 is CASSPALAGVAEQFF.